The 20 T cell receptor beta chains below come from one sample, sequenced in a study of beta chain features in type 1 diabetes. Sequencing targeted expressed TCRB transcripts, as all isolated RNA had been reverse transcribed. Generated by immunoSEQ multiplex PCR, the TCRdb table keeps only in-frame clones and is missing some. This sample has about 300,000 clones, with 7.5% to 9.5% found just once. Source material: central memory CD4+ T cells from blood. The receptor set was obtained from a woman between 18 and 29 years old in good health.

V usage is TRBV7-3 and J usage is TRBJ2-1; 7 bases align to TRBD2. The CDR3 totals 15 residues. Losses at the gene ends were 4 bases for V and 9 bases for J; bases not matched to a gene: 12. Germline assignment: CDR1 SGHTA and CDR2 FQGTGA. CDR3 region: CASSSPGRASGEQFF. CDR3 nucleotide sequence: TGTGCCAGCAGCTCCCCGGGGAGGGCCTCGGGTGAGCAGTTCTTC.

The table lists this clone with a few counts. The CDR3 nucleotides read TGCGCCAGCAGCCAAGCCCGACAGACTGGCTACACCTTC. It translates to CASSQARQTGYTF. The rearrangement uses TRBV4-3 and TRBJ1-2; maybe TRBD1 (5 bases). Germline CDR1 and CDR2: LGHNA and YSLEER. The CDR3 is made up of 13 amino acids. V was cut by 1 base and J by 7 bases, with 10 bases left in between.

The chain has TRBV20-1 and TRBJ2-5; D call uncertain. Per germline, CDR1 DFQATT and CDR2 SNEGSKA (reference sequence). This CDR3 spans 11 amino acids. The CDR3 bases are TGCAGCCGTCGGTTACAAGAGACCCAGTACTTC. It codes for CSRRLQETQYF.

This clone was recorded many times. The chain joins TRBV11-3 to TRBJ1-3, with D uncertain. Per germline, CDR1 SGHNT and CDR2 YENEEA. Trimming cost V 6 bases and J 4 bases, with 16 bases left between them. This CDR3 has 15 amino acids. The CDR3 coding sequence is TGTGCCAGCAGTATGGAGGGCATTCAGGGAAACACCATATATTTT. Amino acids: CASSMEGIQGNTIYF.

A few counts support this clone. This chain joins TRBV7-2 and TRBJ2-1; 9 nucleotides agree with TRBD2. Losses at the gene ends were 4 bases for V and 7 bases for J; bases not matched to a gene: 11. The V gene's germline CDR1 is SGHTA and CDR2 FQGNSA. The CDR3 is 16 amino acids. CDR3 sequence reads: CASSSRGLAGPNEQFF. CDR3 nucleotide sequence: TGTGCCAGCAGCTCCAGGGGACTAGCCGGCCCTAATGAGCAGTTCTTC.

This clone was observed a handful of times. The chain links TRBV11-3 to TRBJ2-1, with 7 bases matching TRBD1. The germline CDR1 and CDR2 sequences are SGHNT and YENEEA. V shed 4 bases and J 13 bases; nucleotides not matched to a gene: 10. The length of the CDR3 is 13 residues. The CDR3 loop is CASSSGTGTVQFF. CDR3 in DNA: TGTGCCAGCAGCTCCGGGACCGGGACAGTACAGTTCTTC.

This clone was observed a few times. This rearrangement joins TRBV5-1 to TRBJ2-3; 7 nucleotides align to TRBD2. In germline, CDR1 is SGHRS, CDR2 YFSETQ. The CDR3 is made up of 16 amino acids. J lost 0 bases, V lost 4 bases, and 8 bases had no gene match. CDR3 residues: CASSPLGRGSTDTQYF. CDR3 sequence (DNA): TGCGCCAGCAGCCCGCTAGGGAGGGGAAGCACAGATACGCAGTATTTT.

This clone was counted a few times. The chain has TRBV29-1 and TRBJ1-4; D unresolved. The V and J ends lost 4 bases and 7 bases respectively, with 13 bases between them. The CDR3 loop spans 13 amino acids. The germline V gene encodes CDR1 SQVTM and CDR2 ANQGSEA. The chain's CDR3 is CSVAWSLAEKLFF. Here the CDR3 DNA reads TGCAGCGTTGCCTGGTCCCTCGCTGAAAAACTGTTTTTT.

V and J are TRBV7-2 and TRBJ2-2; 11 bases line up with TRBD2. CDR3 size: 15 residues. Germline CDR1 and CDR2: SGHTA and FQGNSA. Trimming at V came to 4 bases and at J to 8 bases, leaving 6 bases not matched to a gene. This CDR3 is CASSSTSGGSGELFF. CDR3 DNA: TGTGCCAGCAGCTCCACTAGCGGGGGAAGTGGGGAGCTGTTTTTT.

There are a few counts of this clone. CDR3 nucleotide sequence: TGTGCCACCAGCAGAGGACAGGGGGCTGTTGAAAAACTGTTTTTT. Translating gives CATSRGQGAVEKLFF. This chain joins TRBV15 and TRBJ1-4, with 10 bases matching TRBD1. This CDR3 has 15 amino acids. With V trimmed by 1 base and J by 7 bases, 3 bases remained unmatched. Germline CDR1 and CDR2: LNHNV and YYDKDF (reference sequence).

This clone was found many times. The chain employs TRBV5-1 and TRBJ2-5, with TRBD1 as a possible D gene (5 bases). CDR1 and CDR2 (germline): SGHRS, YFSETQ. Trimming took off 2 bases at V and 0 bases at J, with 8 bases between the two ends. The CDR3 sequence is 14 residues long. The CDR3 DNA reads as TGCGCCAGCAGCTTCGGCAGGGACCAAGAGACCCAGTACTTC. It specifies CASSFGRDQETQYF.

The V and J genes are TRBV9 and TRBJ2-3; 7 nucleotides match TRBD1. V was clipped by 0 bases and J by 1 base; unmatched bases: 2. Germline CDR1 is SGDLS and CDR2 is YYNGEE. The CDR3 totals 15 residues. The DNA of the CDR3 is TGTGCCAGCAGCGTAGGTGGGACAGGCACAGATACGCAGTATTTT. It translates to CASSVGGTGTDTQYF.

This clone was counted many times. This chain uses TRBV18 with TRBJ1-4, with D possibly TRBD1 on 6 matching bases. CDR1 is KGHSH and CDR2 is LQKENI in the germline V gene. The CDR3 runs to 13 residues. The ends were cut back, 5 bases at V and 8 bases at J, with 12 bases in the middle. DNA of the CDR3: TGTGCCAGCTCATCATACACAGGGGAAAAACTGTTTTTT. Encoded protein: CASSSYTGEKLFF.

This sequence joins TRBV6-6 and TRBJ2-7, with D tentatively TRBD1 (5 bases). Germline lookup yields CDR1 MNHNY and CDR2 SVGAGI (reference sequence). This CDR3 is 13 amino acids long. V was shortened by 10 bases and J by 3 bases, with 16 bases between the two germline ends. CDR3 nucleotides: TGTGCCACCAGGCAGGGTAGTGGCTACGAGCAGTACGTC. Its protein product is CATRQGSGYEQYV.

The genes are TRBV19 and TRBJ1-2; D remains unclear. Trimming took 2 bases from V and 2 from J, leaving 6 bases between them. Germline loops: CDR1 LNHDA, CDR2 SQIVND (reference sequence). This CDR3 contains 13 residues. The CDR3 loop is CASSIRSNYGYTF. The DNA of the CDR3 is TGTGCCAGTAGTATAAGGAGCAACTATGGCTACACCTTC.

This clone was observed a handful of times. Here the CDR3 DNA reads TGTGCCAGCAGCTTAATCTTAGCGGGAGGGCCGAGCGCAGATACGCAGTATTTT. Translating gives CASSLILAGGPSADTQYF. This rearrangement joins TRBV13 to TRBJ2-3; 11 nucleotides align to TRBD2. Germline V gives CDR1 PRHDT, CDR2 FYEKMQ (reference sequence). CDR3 length: 18 residues. V lost 2 bases and J lost 4; bases outside the gene matches: 11.

This clone was seen a handful of times. CDR3 in amino acids: CASSSGANVLTF. CDR3 DNA sequence: TGTGCTAGCTCTTCTGGGGCCAACGTCCTGACTTTC. The chain couples TRBV7-7 to TRBJ2-6; no reliable D call. Germline CDR1 reads SSHAT; CDR2 reads FNYEAQ (reference sequence). This CDR3 region has 12 residues.

This clone came up a few times. The V gene is TRBV5-1, the J gene TRBJ2-1, with 7 positions matching TRBD2. Looked up from germline, CDR1 is SGHRS and CDR2 is YFSETQ. CDR3 length equals 17 residues. V gave up 0 bases and J gave up 6 bases; unmatched junction bases: 12. CDR3: CASSLAPGRFRGNEQFF. The CDR3 nucleotides are TGCGCCAGCAGCTTGGCTCCCGGGAGGTTCCGCGGCAATGAGCAGTTCTTC.

This clone turned up a few times. The gene calls are TRBV7-3 and TRBJ1-1; D is possibly TRBD1 (6 bases). Looked up from germline, CDR1 is SGHTA and CDR2 is FQGTGA. CDR3 length: 14 amino acids. V lost 5 bases to trimming and J lost 4 bases, with 14 bases between them. CDR3 sequence: CASSKTKGVTEAFF. CDR3 DNA: TGTGCCAGCAGCAAGACCAAGGGGGTCACTGAAGCTTTCTTT. Looking up the rest from reference TRBV7-3 and TRBJ1-1 gives the full variable domain: GAGVSQTPSNKVTEKGKYVELRCDPISGHTALYWYRQSLGQGPEFLIYFQGTGAADDSGLPNDRFFAVRPEGSVSTLKIQRTERGDSAVYLCASSKTKGVTEAFFGQGTRLTVV.

This chain joins TRBV6-5 and TRBJ1-1, with no clear D. V was cut by 5 bases and J by 10 bases, with 14 bases left in between. There are 12 residues in the CDR3. In germline, CDR1 is MNHEY, CDR2 SVGAGI. The CDR3 bases are TGTGCCAGCAGTAACAAAGGGATGCGAGCTTTCTTT. It encodes CASSNKGMRAFF.